The clone carrying this T cell receptor beta chain showed up just once. The target antigen is unknown. Clones were sequenced by immunoSEQ multiplex PCR, and TCRdb holds only the in-frame ones, with some missing. The data hold over 10,000 clones, with approximately 85% observed a single time. The V and J ends lost 2 bases and 0 bases respectively, with 14 bases between them. This CDR3 is 17 amino acids long. Germline assignment: CDR1 KGHSH and CDR2 LQKENI. The sample comes from a study of monozygotic twins with cystic fibrosis. Whole-study results and caveats: Nucleotide-identical clonotype sharing was significantly higher within monozygotic CF twin pairs than between unrelated CF individuals.

Sequenced input: blood. This chain links TRBV18 with TRBJ2-1; D perhaps matches TRBD2 (6 bases). The sequence was obtained from a young man with cystic fibrosis. The CDR3 DNA reads TGTGCCAGCTCACCAAGGGCGGAGGGGAGCTCCTACAATGAGCAGTTCTTC. Its translation is CASSPRAEGSSYNEQFF.